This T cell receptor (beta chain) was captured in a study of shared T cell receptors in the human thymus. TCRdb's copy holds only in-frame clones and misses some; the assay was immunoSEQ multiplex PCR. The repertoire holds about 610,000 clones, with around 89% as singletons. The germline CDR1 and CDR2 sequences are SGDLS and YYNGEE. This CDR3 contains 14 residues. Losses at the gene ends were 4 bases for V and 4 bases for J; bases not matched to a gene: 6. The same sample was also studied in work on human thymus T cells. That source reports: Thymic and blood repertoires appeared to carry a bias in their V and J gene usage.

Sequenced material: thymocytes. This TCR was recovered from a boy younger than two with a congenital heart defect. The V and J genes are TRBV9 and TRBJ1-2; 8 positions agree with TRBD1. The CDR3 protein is CASSLGQGGYGYTF. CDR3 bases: TGTGCCAGCAGCCTTGGACAGGGTGGCTATGGCTACACCTTC.